The present entry profiles one TCR beta chain with its context. CDR3 length: 13 amino acids. V lost 3 bases and J lost 1, with 7 bases in between. Per the germline V gene, CDR1 is SGHVS and CDR2 is FQNEAQ. This sample stems from a study of technical replicates of blood from several donors. Assay used: immunoSEQ multiplex PCR; TCRdb lists only in-frame clones, some missing. The sample holds over 25,000 clones; more than 80% are singletons and the top ten take roughly 4%. The sequencing input was PBMCs. The rearrangement uses TRBV7-8 and TRBJ2-7, with D perhaps TRBD2 (5 bases). This TCR derives from a human donor in good health. Some clones in this sample may be carry-over from other donors' samples. The CDR3 region has the DNA TGTGCCAGCAGCTTTAGCGATTCCTACGAGCAGTACTTC. Encoded protein: CASSFSDSYEQYF.